The source of this T cell receptor (beta chain) is a study of identical twins. TCRdb reprocessed the 5' RACE reads with MiXCR, giving one entry per CDR3 protein. The sample yields hundreds of thousands of distinct CDR3 sequences, about 20% seen once. The CDR3 runs to 11 residues. V lost 3 bases, J lost 7 bases, and 9 bases lay in between. CDR1 is DFQATT, CDR2 SNEGSKA, per germline (reference sequence). These data were also reused for a study on T cells expressing NK-cell markers. From that report: Among the eight sequenced donors, seven tested HCMV-seropositive and one tested seronegative. In several experiments, an anti-gamma-delta TCR antibody restricted sorting to alpha-beta TCR T cells. In a handful of donors, dominant CD3+CD56+NKG2C+ clones formed 1.0-7.0% of CD8+ cells.

The sequenced sample was PBMCs. The clonotype was recovered from a woman aged 18-30 years in good health. This chain links TRBV20-1 with TRBJ1-2, with a possible D match to TRBD1 (5 bases). CDR3 bases: TGCAGTGCTAGTCCAGGGATTGGCTACACCTTC. Translated, it gives CSASPGIGYTF.